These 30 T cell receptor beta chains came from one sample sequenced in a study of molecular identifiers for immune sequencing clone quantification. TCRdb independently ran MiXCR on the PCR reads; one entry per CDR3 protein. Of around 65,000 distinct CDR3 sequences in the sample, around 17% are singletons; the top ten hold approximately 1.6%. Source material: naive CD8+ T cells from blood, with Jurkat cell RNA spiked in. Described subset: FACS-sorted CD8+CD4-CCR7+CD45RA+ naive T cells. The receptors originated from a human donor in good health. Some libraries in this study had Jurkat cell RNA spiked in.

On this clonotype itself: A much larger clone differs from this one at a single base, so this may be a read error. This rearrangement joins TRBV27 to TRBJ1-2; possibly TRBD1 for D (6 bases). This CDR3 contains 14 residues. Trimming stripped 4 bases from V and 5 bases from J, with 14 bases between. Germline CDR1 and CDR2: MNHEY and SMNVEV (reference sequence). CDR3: CASSSSGGLYGYTF. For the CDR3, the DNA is TGTGCCAGCAGTTCATCCGGGGGGCTATATGGCTACACCTTC.

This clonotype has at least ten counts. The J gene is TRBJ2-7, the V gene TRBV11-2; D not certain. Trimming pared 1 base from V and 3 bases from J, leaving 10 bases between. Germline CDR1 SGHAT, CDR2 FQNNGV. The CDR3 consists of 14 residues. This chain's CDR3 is CASSLGSDYYEQYF. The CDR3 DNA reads TGTGCCAGCAGCTTAGGATCGGATTACTACGAGCAGTACTTC.

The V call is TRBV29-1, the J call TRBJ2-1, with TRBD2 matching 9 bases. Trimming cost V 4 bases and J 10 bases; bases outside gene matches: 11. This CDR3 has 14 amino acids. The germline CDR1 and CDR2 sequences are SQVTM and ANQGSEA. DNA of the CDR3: TGCAGCGTTGGAGTAGGGCGGGAGGGGCTCGAGCAGTTCTTC. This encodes CSVGVGREGLEQFF.

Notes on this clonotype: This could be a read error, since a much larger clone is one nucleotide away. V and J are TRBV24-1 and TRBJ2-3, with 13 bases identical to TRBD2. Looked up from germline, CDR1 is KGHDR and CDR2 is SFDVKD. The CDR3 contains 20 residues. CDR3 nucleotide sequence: TGTGCCACCAGTAATTTTGTCAAGGGACTAGCGGGATATAGCACAGATACGCAGTATTTT. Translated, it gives CATSNFVKGLAGYSTDTQYF.

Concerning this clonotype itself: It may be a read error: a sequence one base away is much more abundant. CDR3 DNA: TGTGCCAGCAGAGAAAGGGGGTGCGGAAACACCATATATTTT. This encodes CASRERGCGNTIYF. The chain joins TRBV2 to TRBJ1-3; perhaps TRBD1 as D (6 bases). Trimming removed 6 bases at V and 4 bases at J, with 13 bases between. Germline CDR1 reads SNHLY; CDR2 reads FYNNEI. This CDR3 is 14 amino acids long.

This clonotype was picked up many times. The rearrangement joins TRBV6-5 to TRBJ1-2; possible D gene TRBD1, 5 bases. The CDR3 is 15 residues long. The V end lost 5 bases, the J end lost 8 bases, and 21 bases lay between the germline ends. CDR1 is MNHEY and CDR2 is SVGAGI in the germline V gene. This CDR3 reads CASSRSQETLLGYTF. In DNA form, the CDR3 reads TGTGCCAGCAGTCGATCACAGGAAACCCTTCTCGGCTACACCTTC.

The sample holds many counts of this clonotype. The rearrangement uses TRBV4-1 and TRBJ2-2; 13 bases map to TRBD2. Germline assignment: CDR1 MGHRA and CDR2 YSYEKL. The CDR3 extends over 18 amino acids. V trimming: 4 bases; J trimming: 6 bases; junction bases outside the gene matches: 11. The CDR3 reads CASSPSGLAGPGAGELFF. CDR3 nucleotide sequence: TGCGCCAGCAGCCCGTCGGGACTAGCGGGACCTGGCGCCGGGGAGCTGTTTTTT.

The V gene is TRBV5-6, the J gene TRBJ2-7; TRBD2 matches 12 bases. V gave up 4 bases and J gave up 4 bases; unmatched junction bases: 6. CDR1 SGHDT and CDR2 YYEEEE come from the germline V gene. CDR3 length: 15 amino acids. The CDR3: CASSGTSGRIYEQYF. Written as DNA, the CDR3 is TGTGCCAGCAGCGGAACTAGCGGGAGGATATACGAGCAGTACTTC.

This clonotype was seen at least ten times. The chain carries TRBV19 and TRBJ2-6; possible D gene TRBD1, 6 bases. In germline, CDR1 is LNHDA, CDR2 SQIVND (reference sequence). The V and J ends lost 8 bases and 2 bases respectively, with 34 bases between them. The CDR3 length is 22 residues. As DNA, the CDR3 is TGTGCCAGTGGGAGCCTCGACCGGGACACTTCGTGGATGAGCCCTGGGGCCAACGTCCTGACTTTC. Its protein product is CASGSLDRDTSWMSPGANVLTF.

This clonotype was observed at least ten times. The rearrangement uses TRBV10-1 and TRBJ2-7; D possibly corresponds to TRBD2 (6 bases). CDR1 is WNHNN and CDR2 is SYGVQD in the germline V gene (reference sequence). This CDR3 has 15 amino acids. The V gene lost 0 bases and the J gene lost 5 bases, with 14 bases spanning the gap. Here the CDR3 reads CASSESRLASHEQYF. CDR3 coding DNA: TGCGCCAGCAGTGAGTCTAGGCTAGCGAGCCACGAGCAGTACTTC.

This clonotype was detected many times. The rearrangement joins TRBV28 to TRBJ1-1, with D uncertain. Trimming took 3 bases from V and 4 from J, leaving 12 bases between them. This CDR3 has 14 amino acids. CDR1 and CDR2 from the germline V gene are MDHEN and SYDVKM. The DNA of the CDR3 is TGTGCCAGCAGTTTCGAGGGCTTGGGCACTGAAGCTTTCTTT. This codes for CASSFEGLGTEAFF.

CDR3: CASSQSGPYNEQFF. The CDR3 DNA sequence: TGTGCCAGTAGTCAGAGCGGGCCCTACAATGAGCAGTTCTTC. This chain links TRBV19 with TRBJ2-1; the D gene is possibly TRBD2 (6 bases). V was pared by 5 bases and J by 2 bases, with 10 bases between. The CDR3 covers 14 residues. Germline values: CDR1 LNHDA, CDR2 SQIVND (reference sequence).

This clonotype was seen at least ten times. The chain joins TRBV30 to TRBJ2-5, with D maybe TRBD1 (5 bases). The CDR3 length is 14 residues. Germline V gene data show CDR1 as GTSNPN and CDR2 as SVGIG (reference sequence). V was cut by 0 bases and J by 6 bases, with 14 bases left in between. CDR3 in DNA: TGTGCCTGGAGTGTAGGTGTGGGGCTACAGACCCAGTACTTC. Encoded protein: CAWSVGVGLQTQYF. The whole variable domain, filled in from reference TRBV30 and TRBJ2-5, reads SQTIHQWPATLVQPVGSPLSLECTVEGTSNPNLYWYRQAAGRGLQLLFYSVGIGQISSEVPQNLSASRPQDRQFILSSKKLLLSDSGFYLCAWSVGVGLQTQYFGPGTRLLVL.

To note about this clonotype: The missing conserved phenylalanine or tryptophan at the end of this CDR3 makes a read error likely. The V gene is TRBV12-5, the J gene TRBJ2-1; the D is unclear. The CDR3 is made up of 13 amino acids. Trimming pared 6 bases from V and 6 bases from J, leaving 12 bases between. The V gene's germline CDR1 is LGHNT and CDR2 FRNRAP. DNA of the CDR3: TGTGCTAGTGGGGGTGACTGGTTCAATGAGCAGTTCTCC. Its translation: CASGGDWFNEQFS.

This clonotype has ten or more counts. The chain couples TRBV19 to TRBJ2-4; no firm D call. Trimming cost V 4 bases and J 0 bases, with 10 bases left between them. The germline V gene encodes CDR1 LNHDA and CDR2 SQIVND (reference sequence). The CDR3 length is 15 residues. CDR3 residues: CASSTVGLAKNIQYF. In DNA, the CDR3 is TGTGCCAGTAGTACCGTTGGATTAGCCAAAAACATTCAGTACTTC.

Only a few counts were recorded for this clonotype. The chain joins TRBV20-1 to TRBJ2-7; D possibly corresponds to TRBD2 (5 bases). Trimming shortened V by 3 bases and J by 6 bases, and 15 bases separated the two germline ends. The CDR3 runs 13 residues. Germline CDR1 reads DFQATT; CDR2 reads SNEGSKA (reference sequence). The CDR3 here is CSASLDYYGEQYF. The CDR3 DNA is TGCAGTGCTAGCCTAGACTACTACGGCGAGCAGTACTTC.

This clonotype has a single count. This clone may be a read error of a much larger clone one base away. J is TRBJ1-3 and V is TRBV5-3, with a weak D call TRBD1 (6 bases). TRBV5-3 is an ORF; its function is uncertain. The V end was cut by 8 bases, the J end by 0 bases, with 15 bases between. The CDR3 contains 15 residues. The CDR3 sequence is CASGTDSSSGNTIYF. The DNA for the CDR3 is TGTGCCAGCGGTACGGACAGCAGCTCTGGAAACACCATATATTTT.

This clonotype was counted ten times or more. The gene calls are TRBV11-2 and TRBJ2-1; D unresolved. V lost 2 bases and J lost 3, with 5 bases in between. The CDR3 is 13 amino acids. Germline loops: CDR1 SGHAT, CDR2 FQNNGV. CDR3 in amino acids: CASSLPNYNEQFF. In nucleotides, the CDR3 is TGTGCCAGCAGCTTACCCAACTACAATGAGCAGTTCTTC.

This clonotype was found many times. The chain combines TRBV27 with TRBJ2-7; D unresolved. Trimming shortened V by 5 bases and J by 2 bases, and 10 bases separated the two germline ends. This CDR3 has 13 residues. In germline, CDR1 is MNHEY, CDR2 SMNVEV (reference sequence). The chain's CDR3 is CASSAPVTYEQYF. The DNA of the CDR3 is TGTGCCAGCAGTGCGCCGGTCACCTACGAGCAGTACTTC.

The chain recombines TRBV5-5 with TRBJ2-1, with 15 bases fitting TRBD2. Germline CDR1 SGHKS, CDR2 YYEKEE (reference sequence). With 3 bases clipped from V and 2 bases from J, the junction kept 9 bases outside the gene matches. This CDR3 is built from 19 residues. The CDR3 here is CASSYPGLAGGPAYNEQFF. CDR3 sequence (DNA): TGTGCCAGCAGCTACCCCGGACTAGCGGGAGGGCCTGCCTACAATGAGCAGTTCTTC. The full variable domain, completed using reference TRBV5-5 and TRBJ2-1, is DAGVTQSPTHLIKTRGQQVTLRCSPISGHKSVSWYQQVLGQGPQFIFQYYEKEERGRGNFPDRFSARQFPNYSSELNVNALLLGDSALYLCASSYPGLAGGPAYNEQFFGPGTRLTVL.

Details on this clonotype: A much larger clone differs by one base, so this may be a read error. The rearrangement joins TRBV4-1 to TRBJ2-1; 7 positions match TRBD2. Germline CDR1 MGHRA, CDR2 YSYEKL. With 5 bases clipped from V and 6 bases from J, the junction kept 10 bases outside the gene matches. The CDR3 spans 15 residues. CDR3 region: CASSLTSRSFNEQFF. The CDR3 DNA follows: TGCGCCAGCAGCTTGACTAGCAGGAGTTTCAATGAGCAGTTCTTC.

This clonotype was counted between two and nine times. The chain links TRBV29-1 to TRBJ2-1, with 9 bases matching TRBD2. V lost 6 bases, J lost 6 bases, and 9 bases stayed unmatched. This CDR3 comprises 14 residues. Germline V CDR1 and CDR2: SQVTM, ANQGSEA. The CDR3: CSVNPGLAGNEQFF. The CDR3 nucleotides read TGCAGCGTGAATCCGGGACTAGCAGGCAATGAGCAGTTCTTC.

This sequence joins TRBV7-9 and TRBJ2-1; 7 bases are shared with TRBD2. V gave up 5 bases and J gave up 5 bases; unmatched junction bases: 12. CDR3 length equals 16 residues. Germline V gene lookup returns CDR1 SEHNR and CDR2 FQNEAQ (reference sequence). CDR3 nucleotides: TGTGCCAGCAGCCCCCTGACTAGCCCCCTCCACAATGAGCAGTTCTTC. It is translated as CASSPLTSPLHNEQFF.

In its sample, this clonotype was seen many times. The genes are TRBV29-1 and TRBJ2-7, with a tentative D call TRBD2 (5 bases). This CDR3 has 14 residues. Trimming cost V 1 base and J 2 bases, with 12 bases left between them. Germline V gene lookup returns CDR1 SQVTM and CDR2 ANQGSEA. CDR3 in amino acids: CSVEGAGLPYEQYF. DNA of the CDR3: TGCAGCGTTGAAGGGGCGGGCCTGCCCTACGAGCAGTACTTC.

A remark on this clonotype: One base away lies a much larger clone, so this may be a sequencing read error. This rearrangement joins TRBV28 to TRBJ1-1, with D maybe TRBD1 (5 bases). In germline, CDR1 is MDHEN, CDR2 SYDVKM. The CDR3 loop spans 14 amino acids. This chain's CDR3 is CACSFRGDGTEAFF. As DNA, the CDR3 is TGTGCCTGCAGTTTTAGAGGGGACGGCACTGAAGCTTTCTTT.

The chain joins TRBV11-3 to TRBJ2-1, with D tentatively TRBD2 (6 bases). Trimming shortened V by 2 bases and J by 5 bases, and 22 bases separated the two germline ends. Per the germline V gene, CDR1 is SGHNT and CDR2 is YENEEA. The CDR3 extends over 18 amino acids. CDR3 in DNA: TGTGCCAGCAGCTTATCCCGTTATTGGCGGGGCAACAACAATGAGCAGTTCTTC. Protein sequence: CASSLSRYWRGNNNEQFF.

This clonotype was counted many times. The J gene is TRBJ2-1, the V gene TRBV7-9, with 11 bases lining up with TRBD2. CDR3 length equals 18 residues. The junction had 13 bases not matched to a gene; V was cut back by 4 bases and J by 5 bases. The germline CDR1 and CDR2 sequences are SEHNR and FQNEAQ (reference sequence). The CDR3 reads CASSYTIRLAGLHNEQFF. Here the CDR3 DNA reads TGTGCCAGCAGCTATACGATAAGACTAGCGGGACTGCACAATGAGCAGTTCTTC.

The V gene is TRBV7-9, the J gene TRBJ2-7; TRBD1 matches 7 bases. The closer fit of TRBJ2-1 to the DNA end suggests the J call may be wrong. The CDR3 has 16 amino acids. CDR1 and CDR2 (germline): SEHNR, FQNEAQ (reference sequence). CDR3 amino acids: CASSLSTGTLAYEQFF. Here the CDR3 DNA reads TGTGCCAGCAGCTTATCGACAGGGACCCTTGCCTACGAGCAGTTCTTC.

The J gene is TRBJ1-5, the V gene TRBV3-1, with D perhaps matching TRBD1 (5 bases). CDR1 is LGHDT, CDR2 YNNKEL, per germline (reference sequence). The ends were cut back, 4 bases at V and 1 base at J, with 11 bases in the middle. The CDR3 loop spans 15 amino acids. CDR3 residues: CASSRDGGSNQPQHF. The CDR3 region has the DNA TGTGCCAGCAGCCGAGACGGGGGAAGCAATCAGCCCCAGCATTTT.

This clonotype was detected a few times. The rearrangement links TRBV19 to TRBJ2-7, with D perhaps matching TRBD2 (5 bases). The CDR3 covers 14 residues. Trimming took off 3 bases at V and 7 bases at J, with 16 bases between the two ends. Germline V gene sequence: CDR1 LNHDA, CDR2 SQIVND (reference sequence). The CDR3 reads CASSIGVGSNEQYF. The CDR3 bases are TGTGCCAGTAGTATCGGGGTGGGATCGAATGAGCAGTACTTC.